The 7 T cell receptor beta chains given below trace back to one sample, sequenced in a study of CD8+CD57+ T cells in acquired aplastic anemia. Genomic DNA provided the template from which TCR beta VDJ and CDR3 profiles were obtained. TCRdb used MiXCR to reprocess the reads, holding one entry per CDR3 protein. The data contain around 170,000 distinct CDR3 sequences, around 45% of them singletons. CD8+CD57+ cell expansion had been shown by flow cytometry in patients chosen for sequencing. Sample: sorted CD4+, CD8+, or CD8+CD57+ T cells (not recorded which) from PBMCs. These receptors were collected from a human donor with aplastic anemia.

Worth noting for this clonotype: The CDR3 does not close with the conserved phenylalanine or tryptophan, likely indicating a read error. The J gene is TRBJ2-7, the V gene TRBV10-3; 7 bases are shared with TRBD2. The CDR3 loop spans 15 amino acids. V was clipped by 3 bases and J by 0 bases; unmatched bases: 5. Germline values: CDR1 ENHRY, CDR2 SYGVKD. The CDR3 here is CAISESGTLSYEQYS. The CDR3 DNA reads TGTGCCATCAGTGAAAGCGGGACCCTCTCCTACGAGCAGTACTCC.

In this sample, this clonotype turned up a few times. A clone one base away is much larger, so this may be a read error. The V call is TRBV4-1, the J call TRBJ2-7; TRBD2 agrees at 9 bases. The CDR3 totals 17 residues. With 2 bases clipped from V and 5 bases from J, the junction kept 13 bases outside the gene matches. In germline, CDR1 is MGHRA, CDR2 YSYEKL. CDR3 nucleotide sequence: TGCGCCAGCAGCCAAAATTTTAGACTAGCGGAGGGCCACGAGCAGTACTTC. As protein: CASSQNFRLAEGHEQYF.

This clonotype was detected a few times. One junction end disagrees with the germline gene, perhaps due to a read error. CDR3 DNA: TGTGCCAGCAGTTTCCGGGACTCTCCGGAGCAGTACTTC. This codes for CASSFRDSPEQYF. The V call is TRBV24-1, the J call TRBJ2-7; weak D call: TRBD2 (6 bases). The germline CDR1 and CDR2 sequences are KGHDR and SFDVKD. The CDR3 totals 13 residues.

This clonotype was observed a handful of times. V gene TRBV7-7 combines with J gene TRBJ2-2; D not certain. V was cut by 1 base and J by 3 bases, with 3 bases left in between. Germline V gives CDR1 SSHAT, CDR2 FNYEAQ (reference sequence). The CDR3 covers 13 residues. The CDR3 here is CASSLVHTGELFF. The CDR3 nucleotides read TGTGCCAGCAGCTTAGTTCACACCGGGGAGCTGTTTTTT.

In this sample, this clonotype turned up many times. The chain carries TRBV5-1 and TRBJ2-7, with 11 bases lining up with TRBD1. Germline CDR1 reads SGHRS; CDR2 reads YFSETQ. The CDR3 extends over 15 amino acids. With V trimmed by 5 bases and J by 7 bases, 11 bases remained unmatched. CDR3 sequence (DNA): TGCGCCAGCAGGACTGGACAGGGGGCCTTGGGTGAGCAGTACTTC. It codes for CASRTGQGALGEQYF.

This rearrangement joins TRBV20-1 to TRBJ1-6; TRBD1 might be the D (6 bases). The V end lost 5 bases, the J end lost 9 bases, and 23 bases lay between the germline ends. This CDR3 is built from 16 residues. Germline loops: CDR1 DFQATT, CDR2 SNEGSKA (reference sequence). CDR3 in DNA: TGCAGTGCTCCGCTCGTCGTGGGGGCCCGTGGTTCACCCCTCCACTTT. This codes for CSAPLVVGARGSPLHF.

This clonotype was seen ten or more times. The chain couples TRBV2 to TRBJ1-6, with 8 bases identical to TRBD1. After removal of 6 bases from V and 2 bases from J, the junction contained 3 bases not matched to a gene. CDR3 length equals 15 residues. Germline V gives CDR1 SNHLY, CDR2 FYNNEI. The chain's CDR3 is CASRGTGPYNSPLHF. CDR3 sequence (DNA): TGTGCCAGCAGGGGGACAGGACCCTATAATTCACCCCTCCACTTT.